This TCR beta chain is from a study of naive and memory T cell subsets. This CDR3 region has 18 residues. V lost 7 bases to trimming and J lost 2 bases; unmatched junction nucleotides: 12. From germline, CDR1 is LGHDT and CDR2 YNNKEL (reference sequence). Cells stained for CD3, CD4, CD8, CD45RA and CD27 were sorted into four subsets. Points on this clonotype: Its antigen is not known.

Overall study results and limits: Naive repertoires, especially CD8, held a few larger clonotypes, possibly memory cells re-expressing CD45RA. Diversity fell and Gini index rose from naive through CM, EM, EMRA.

Both TRBC1 and TRBC2 were covered by a beta constant-region primer of two equimolar oligonucleotides. Ligated cDNA was amplified by four rounds of PCR with nested alpha and beta constant-region primers and SP2. An oligonucleotide with the SP2 primer and a 12-nucleotide UMI was ligated to the cDNA 3' end. TCRdb called the UMI-ligation and nested PCR reads again in MiXCR, with one record for every CDR3 protein. Of just over 80,000 distinct CDR3 sequences detected, 8% to 9.5% appear once; the ten largest clones hold approximately 1.1%. The chain couples TRBV3-1 to TRBJ2-3; 13 bases agree with TRBD2. The receptor's source is a human donor in good health. Sequenced input: naive CD8+ T cells from blood. CDR3 bases: TGTGCCAGCACGGGACTAGCGGGACGACACGACAACACAGATACGCAGTATTTT. Residues: CASTGLAGRHDNTDTQYF.